The rows below give T cell receptor beta chains drawn from one sample of a study of identifying expanded T cells in peripheral blood. Only in-frame clones appear in the TCRdb table, and some are missing; sequencing was by immunoSEQ multiplex PCR. The data hold around 60,000 clones, with around four fifths observed a single time. Specimen: blood. Source of these receptors: a person aged 18 to 70 in good health. CDR3s include the opening cysteine and the closing phenylalanine or tryptophan. D genes are given only for firm matches. The size entry is marked missing in some rows and otherwise reads once, few, many or a size class.

NA,TRBV29-1,NA,TRBJ2-5,CSVAPRGGETQYF,TGCAGCGTTGCCCCCCGGGGCGGGGAGACCCAGTACTTC
NA,TRBV14,NA,TRBJ1-2,CASSQGPTYGYTF,TGTGCCAGCAGCCAAGGACCTACCTATGGCTACACCTTC
TRBD1,TRBV11-2,NA,TRBJ1-2,CASSLTGTAGYGYTF,TGTGCCAGCAGCCTAACCGGGACAGCGGGCTATGGCTACACCTTC
NA,TRBV29-1,NA,TRBJ2-2,CSVDRGLTGELFF,TGCAGCGTTGACAGGGGCCTCACCGGGGAGCTGTTTTTT
NA,TRBV14,NA,TRBJ1-1,CASSRRSLTGPPEAFF,TGTGCCAGCAGCCGAAGAAGTTTGACGGGTCCCCCTGAAGCTTTCTTT
NA,TRBV30,NA,TRBJ1-2,CAWAGGYGVGGYTF,TGTGCCTGGGCTGGGGGATACGGGGTGGGTGGCTACACCTTC
TRBD1,TRBV19,NA,TRBJ1-2,CASTHRGTVRGYTF,TGTGCCAGTACCCATAGGGGGACAGTCCGAGGCTACACCTTC
NA,TRBV5-4,NA,TRBJ1-1,CASSFDRLEAFF,TGTGCCAGCAGTTTCGACAGACTTGAAGCTTTCTTT
NA,TRBV4-1,few,TRBJ2-2,CASSHIPGENTGELFF,TGCGCCAGCAGCCATATTCCGGGGGAGAACACCGGGGAGCTGTTTTTT
TRBD2,TRBV5-1,NA,TRBJ2-1,CASSPTSGSHEQFF,TGCGCCAGCAGCCCGACTAGCGGGAGTCATGAGCAGTTCTTC
TRBD1,TRBV7-9,once,TRBJ2-2,CASSPPGQVSANTGELFF,TGTGCCAGCAGCCCTCCGGGACAGGTATCCGCGAACACCGGGGAGCTGTTTTTT
NA,TRBV19,NA,TRBJ1-1,CASSSNSGNPHTEAFF,TGTGCCAGTAGTAGCAACTCCGGGAACCCTCACACTGAAGCTTTCTTT
TRBD2,TRBV12-5,NA,TRBJ2-2,CASGFVAHGLAGSMGTGELFF,TGTGCTAGTGGGTTTGTGGCCCACGGGCTAGCGGGATCAATGGGGACCGGGGAGCTGTTTTTT
NA,TRBV6-1,NA,TRBJ1-1,CASRRNTEAFF,TGTGCCAGCAGACGGAACACTGAAGCTTTCTTT
NA,TRBV28,NA,TRBJ1-5,CASSLGPGGGTYQPQHF,TGTGCCAGCAGTTTAGGGCCCGGTGGGGGGACTTACCAGCCCCAGCATTTT
NA,TRBV2,NA,TRBJ1-5,CASSGAQGQRGLLGNQPQHF,TGTGCCAGCAGTGGGGCTCAGGGCCAGAGGGGCCTCCTTGGCAATCAGCCCCAGCATTTT
NA,TRBV2,NA,TRBJ1-2,CASSDGAGTYGYTF,TGTGCCAGCTCTGACGGCGCAGGGACATATGGCTACACCTTC
NA,TRBV4-1,NA,TRBJ1-4,CASTAGGGYNEKLFF,TGCGCCAGCACGGCGGGGGGGGGCTATAATGAAAAACTGTTTTTT
NA,TRBV7-8,few,TRBJ2-7,CASSVQDYEQYF,TGTGCCAGCAGCGTGCAGGATTACGAGCAGTACTTC
NA,TRBV30,NA,TRBJ1-3,CAWRGISGNTIYF,TGTGCCTGGAGAGGCATCTCTGGAAACACCATATATTTT
NA,TRBV27,NA,TRBJ1-2,CASGPPGRTYGYTF,TGTGCCAGCGGGCCACCGGGACGGACCTATGGCTACACCTTC
NA,TRBV6-1,NA,TRBJ2-7,CASRRVQGIHEQYF,TGTGCCAGCAGGAGGGTGCAGGGGATCCACGAGCAGTACTTC
NA,TRBV5-5,NA,TRBJ2-1,CASSSPPGYEQFF,TGTGCCAGCAGCTCGCCGCCGGGATATGAGCAGTTCTTC
NA,TRBV19,few,TRBJ1-4,CASRSGHRAEKLFF,TGTGCCAGTAGGTCTGGCCACAGAGCCGAAAAACTGTTTTTT
NA,TRBV30,NA,TRBJ1-1,CAWSVGVEAFF,TGTGCCTGGAGTGTAGGGGTCGAAGCTTTCTTT
TRBD2,TRBV5-1,NA,TRBJ2-3,CASSNGGYTDTQYF,TGCGCCAGCAGCAACGGGGGGTACACAGATACGCAGTATTTT
NA,TRBV27,NA,TRBJ2-2,CASSFGLGGITGELFF,TGTGCCAGCAGTTTTGGACTAGGGGGGATAACCGGGGAGCTGTTTTTT
TRBD2,TRBV29-1,NA,TRBJ2-7,CSVEPSGRSHEQYF,TGCAGCGTTGAGCCTAGCGGGAGGTCCCACGAGCAGTACTTC
NA,TRBV30,medium-sized,TRBJ1-2,CAWGGDPTYGYTF,TGTGCCTGGGGGGGAGATCCCACCTATGGCTACACCTTC
NA,TRBV7-9,NA,TRBJ1-1,CASSSRQDTEAFF,TGTGCCAGCAGCTCCCGACAGGACACTGAAGCTTTCTTT
NA,TRBV5-4,NA,TRBJ1-1,CASSLEVQARGTEAFF,TGTGCCAGCAGCTTGGAGGTACAGGCCCGAGGCACTGAAGCTTTCTTT
NA,TRBV5-1,NA,TRBJ1-1,CASRPTDLNTEAFF,TGCGCCAGCAGACCGACAGATTTGAACACTGAAGCTTTCTTT
NA,TRBV21-1,NA,TRBJ1-1,CASSSRTVKGAFF,TGTGCCAGCAGCAGCCGGACAGTCAAGGGCGCTTTCTTT
NA,TRBV27,NA,TRBJ2-7,CASRMVWRETYEQYF,TGTGCCAGCAGGATGGTCTGGAGAGAGACCTACGAGCAGTACTTC
TRBD2,TRBV6-5,NA,TRBJ2-5,CASSYWAGGQETQYF,TGTGCCAGCAGTTACTGGGCGGGGGGTCAAGAGACCCAGTACTTC
NA,TRBV7-2,NA,TRBJ1-1,CASTDGKNTEAFF,TGTGCCAGCACCGACGGGAAGAACACTGAAGCTTTCTTT
NA,TRBV4-3,few,TRBJ2-3,CASSQDFGDTQYF,TGCGCCAGCAGCCAAGATTTCGGAGATACGCAGTATTTT